This T cell receptor (beta chain) was sequenced in a study of cytomegalovirus exposure and HLA in healthy donors. Germline V gene sequence: CDR1 SGHVS, CDR2 FNYEAQ. V was trimmed by 0 bases and J by 12 bases, leaving 14 bases between them. The CDR3 covers 13 residues. 13 Jbeta primers and 60 Vbeta primers were used for the PCR. The table came from immunoSEQ multiplex PCR; TCRdb's copy has only in-frame clones and leaves some out. The sample yields about 160,000 clones, roughly 71% seen once. This chain joins TRBV7-6 and TRBJ2-5, with D possibly being TRBD1 (7 bases). The sequenced sample consisted of PBMCs. This receptor was taken from a male donor in good health and CMV-seropositive. CDR3 loop: CASSLAQGGTEYF. The CDR3 DNA sequence: TGTGCCAGCAGCTTAGCGCAAGGGGGGACAGAGTACTTC.